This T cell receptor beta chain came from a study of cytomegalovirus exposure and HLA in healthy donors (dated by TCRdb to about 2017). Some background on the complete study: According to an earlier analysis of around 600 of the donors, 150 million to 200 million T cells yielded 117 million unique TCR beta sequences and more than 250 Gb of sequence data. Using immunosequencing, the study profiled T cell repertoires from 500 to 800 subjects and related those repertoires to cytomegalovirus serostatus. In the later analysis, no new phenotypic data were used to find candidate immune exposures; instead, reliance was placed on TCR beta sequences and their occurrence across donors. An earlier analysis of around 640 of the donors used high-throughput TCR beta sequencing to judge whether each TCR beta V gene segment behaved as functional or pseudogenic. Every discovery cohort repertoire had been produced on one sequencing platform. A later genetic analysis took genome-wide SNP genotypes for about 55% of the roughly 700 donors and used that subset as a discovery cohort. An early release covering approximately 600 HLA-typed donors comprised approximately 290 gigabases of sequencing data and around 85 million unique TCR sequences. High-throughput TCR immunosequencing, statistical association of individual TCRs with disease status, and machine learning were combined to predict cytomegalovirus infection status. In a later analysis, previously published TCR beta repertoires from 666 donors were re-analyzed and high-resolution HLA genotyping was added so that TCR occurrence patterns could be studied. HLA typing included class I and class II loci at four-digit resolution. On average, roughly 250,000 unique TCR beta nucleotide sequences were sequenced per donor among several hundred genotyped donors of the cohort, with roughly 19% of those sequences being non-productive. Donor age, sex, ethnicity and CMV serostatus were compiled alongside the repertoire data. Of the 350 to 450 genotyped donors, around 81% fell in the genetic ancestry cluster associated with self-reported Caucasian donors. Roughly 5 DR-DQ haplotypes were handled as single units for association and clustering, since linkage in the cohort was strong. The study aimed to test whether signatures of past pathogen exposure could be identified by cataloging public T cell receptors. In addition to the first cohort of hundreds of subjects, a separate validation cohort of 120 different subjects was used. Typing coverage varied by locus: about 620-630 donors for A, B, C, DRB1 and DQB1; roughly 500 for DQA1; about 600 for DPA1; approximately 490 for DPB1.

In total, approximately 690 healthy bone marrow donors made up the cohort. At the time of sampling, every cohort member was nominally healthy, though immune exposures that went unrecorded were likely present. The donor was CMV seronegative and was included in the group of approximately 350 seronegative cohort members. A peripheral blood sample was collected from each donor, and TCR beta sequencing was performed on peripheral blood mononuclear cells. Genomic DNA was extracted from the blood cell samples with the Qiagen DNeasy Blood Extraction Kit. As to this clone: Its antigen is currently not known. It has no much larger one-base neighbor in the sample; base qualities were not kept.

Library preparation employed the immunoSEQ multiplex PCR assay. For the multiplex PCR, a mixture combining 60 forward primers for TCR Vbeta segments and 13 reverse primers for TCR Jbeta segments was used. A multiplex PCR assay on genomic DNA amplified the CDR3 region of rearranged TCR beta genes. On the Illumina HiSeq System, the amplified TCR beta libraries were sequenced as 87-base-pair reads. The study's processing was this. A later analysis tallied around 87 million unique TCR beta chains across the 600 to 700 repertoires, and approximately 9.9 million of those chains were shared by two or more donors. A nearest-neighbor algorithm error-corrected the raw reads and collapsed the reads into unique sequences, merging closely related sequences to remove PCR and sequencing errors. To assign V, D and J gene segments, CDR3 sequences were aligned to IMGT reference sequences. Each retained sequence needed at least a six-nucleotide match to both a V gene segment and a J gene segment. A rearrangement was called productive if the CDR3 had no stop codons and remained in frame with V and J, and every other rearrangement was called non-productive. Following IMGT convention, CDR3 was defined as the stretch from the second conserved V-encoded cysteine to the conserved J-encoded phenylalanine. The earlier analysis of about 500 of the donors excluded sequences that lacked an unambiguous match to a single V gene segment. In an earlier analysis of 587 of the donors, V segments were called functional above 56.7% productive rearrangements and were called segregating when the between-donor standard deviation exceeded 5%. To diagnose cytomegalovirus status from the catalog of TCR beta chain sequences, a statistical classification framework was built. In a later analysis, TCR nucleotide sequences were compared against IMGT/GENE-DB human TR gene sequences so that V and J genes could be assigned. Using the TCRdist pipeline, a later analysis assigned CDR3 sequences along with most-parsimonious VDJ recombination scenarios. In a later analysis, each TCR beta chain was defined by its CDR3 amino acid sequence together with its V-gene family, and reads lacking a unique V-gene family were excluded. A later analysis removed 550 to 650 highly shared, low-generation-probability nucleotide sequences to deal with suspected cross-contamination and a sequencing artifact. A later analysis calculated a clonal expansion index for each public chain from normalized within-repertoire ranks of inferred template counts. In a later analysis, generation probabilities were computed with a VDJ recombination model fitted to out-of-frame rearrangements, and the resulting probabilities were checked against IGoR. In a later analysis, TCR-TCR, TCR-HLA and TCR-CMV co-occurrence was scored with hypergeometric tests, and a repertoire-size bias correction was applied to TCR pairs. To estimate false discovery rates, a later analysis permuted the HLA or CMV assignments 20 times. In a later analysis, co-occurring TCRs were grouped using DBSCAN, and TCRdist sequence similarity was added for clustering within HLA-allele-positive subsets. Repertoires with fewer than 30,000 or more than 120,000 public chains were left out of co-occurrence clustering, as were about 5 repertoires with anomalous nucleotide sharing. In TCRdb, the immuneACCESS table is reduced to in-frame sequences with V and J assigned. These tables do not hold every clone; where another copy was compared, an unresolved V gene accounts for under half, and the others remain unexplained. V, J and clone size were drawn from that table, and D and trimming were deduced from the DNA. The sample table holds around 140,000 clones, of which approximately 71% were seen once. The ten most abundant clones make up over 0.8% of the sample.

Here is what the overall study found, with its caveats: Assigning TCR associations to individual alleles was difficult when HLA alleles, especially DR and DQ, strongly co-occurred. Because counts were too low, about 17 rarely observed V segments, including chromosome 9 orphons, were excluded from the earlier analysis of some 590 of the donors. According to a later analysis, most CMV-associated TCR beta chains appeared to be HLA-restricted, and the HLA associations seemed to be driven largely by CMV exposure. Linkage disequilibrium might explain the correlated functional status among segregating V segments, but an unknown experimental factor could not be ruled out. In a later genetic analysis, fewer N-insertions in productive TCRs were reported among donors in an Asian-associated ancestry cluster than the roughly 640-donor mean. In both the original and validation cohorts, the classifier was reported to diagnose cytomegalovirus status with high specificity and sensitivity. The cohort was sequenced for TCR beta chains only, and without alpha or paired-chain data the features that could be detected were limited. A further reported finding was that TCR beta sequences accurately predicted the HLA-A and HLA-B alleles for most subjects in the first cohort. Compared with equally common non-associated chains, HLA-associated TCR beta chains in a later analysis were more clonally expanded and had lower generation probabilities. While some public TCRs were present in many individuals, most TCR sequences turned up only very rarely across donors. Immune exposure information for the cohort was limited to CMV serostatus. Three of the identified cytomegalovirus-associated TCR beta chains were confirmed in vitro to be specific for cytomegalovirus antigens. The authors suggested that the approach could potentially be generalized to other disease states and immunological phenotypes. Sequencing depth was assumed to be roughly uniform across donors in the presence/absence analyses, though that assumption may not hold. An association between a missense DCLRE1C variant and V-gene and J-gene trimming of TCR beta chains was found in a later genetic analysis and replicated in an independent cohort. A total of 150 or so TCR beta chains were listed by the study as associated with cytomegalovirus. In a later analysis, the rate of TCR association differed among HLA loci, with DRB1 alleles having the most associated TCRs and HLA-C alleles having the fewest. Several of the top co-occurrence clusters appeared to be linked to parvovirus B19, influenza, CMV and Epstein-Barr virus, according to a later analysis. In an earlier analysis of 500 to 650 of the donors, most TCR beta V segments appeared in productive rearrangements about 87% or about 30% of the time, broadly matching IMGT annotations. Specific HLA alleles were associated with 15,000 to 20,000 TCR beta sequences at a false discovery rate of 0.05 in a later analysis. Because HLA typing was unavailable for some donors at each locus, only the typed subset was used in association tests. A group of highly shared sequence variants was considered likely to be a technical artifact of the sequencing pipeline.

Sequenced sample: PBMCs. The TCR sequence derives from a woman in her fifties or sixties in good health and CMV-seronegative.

The CDR3 corresponds to CASRKSGLRDRSTDTQYF. The nucleotides read TGTGCCAGTAGAAAGTCGGGTCTCCGGGACAGAAGCACAGATACGCAGTATTTT. Here the chain combines TRBV19 and TRBJ2-3, with TRBD1 matching 7 junction bases. V is trimmed back by 6 bases and J by 0 bases, and the junction contains 15 bases that no gene match accounts for. Inclusive of the bounding cysteine and phenylalanine, the CDR3 is 18 residues long. The entry retains the CDR3 DNA only, 54 bases that are in frame from base 1. The germline V gene (reference sequence) gives CDR1 as LNHDA and CDR2 as SQIVND.